This TCR beta chain comes out of a study of vaccination and CD4 T cells after COVID-19. As for treatment: approximately 10-day PBMC culture with coronavirus spike peptide pools or control peptides (ViraFEST assay). The V end lost 7 bases, the J end lost 4 bases, and 14 bases lay between the germline ends. Germline V CDR1 and CDR2: WNHNN, SYGVQD (reference sequence). There are 13 residues in the CDR3. In regard to this clonotype: What it recognizes is unknown.

The Oncomine TCR Beta short-read assay was applied to DNA of cultured CD4+ T cells. Each CDR3 protein is one row after TCRdb ran MiXCR on the PCR reads. The sample shows 12,000 or so distinct CDR3 sequences, more than 50% of them seen only once. Sequencing was carried out using CD4+ T cells from blood, cultured in vitro. The TCR comes from a human donor who had recovered from COVID-19. The chain recombines TRBV10-1 with TRBJ2-7; D might be TRBD2 (7 bases). CDR3 bases: TGCGCCAGCACAGAGAGCGGGACATACGAGCAGTACTTC. It codes for CASTESGTYEQYF.